This is a list of T cell receptor beta chains from one sample in a study of T cell repertoires in cytomegalovirus infection. MiXCR, applied by TCRdb to the reads, yields one record per CDR3 protein. The sample records some 200,000 distinct CDR3 sequences, about 21% being singletons. Source material: PBMCs. The receptors were gathered from a human donor in good health (CMV status not recorded). Some clones in this sample may be carry-over from other donors' samples. Both conserved end residues are trimmed from each CDR3.

J gene: TRBJ1-2; V gene: TRBV18; CDR3 protein: ASSPLQDHGYT
J gene: TRBJ2-1; V gene: TRBV29-1; CDR3 protein: SARDRGEGEQF
J gene: TRBJ1-5; V gene: TRBV7-2; CDR3 protein: ASSLAPRGSGSNQPQH
J gene: TRBJ2-1; V gene: TRBV27; CDR3 protein: ASSLSPLARGNEQF
J gene: TRBJ2-1; V gene: TRBV28; CDR3 protein: ASSLASGYNEQF
J gene: TRBJ1-3; V gene: TRBV10-3; CDR3 protein: ATTAGQLSGNTIY
J gene: TRBJ2-7; V gene: TRBV7-2; CDR3 protein: ASSLPRGREQY
J gene: TRBJ2-3; V gene: TRBV29-1; CDR3 protein: SVEAMAGASTDTQY
J gene: TRBJ2-6; V gene: TRBV5-6; CDR3 protein: ASSLGPGANVLT
J gene: TRBJ2-1; V gene: TRBV6-2/TRBV6-3; CDR3 protein: ASRPGVGLYNEQF
J gene: TRBJ1-5; V gene: TRBV7-8; CDR3 protein: ASSLEGTGGTPQH
J gene: TRBJ2-5; V gene: TRBV5-4; CDR3 protein: ASSLVAGETQY
J gene: TRBJ2-3; V gene: TRBV5-4; CDR3 protein: ASSWDSSTDTQY
J gene: TRBJ2-5; V gene: TRBV30; CDR3 protein: AWSEDLPQETQY
J gene: TRBJ2-5; V gene: TRBV7-2; CDR3 protein: ASSLDGSADFASQY
J gene: TRBJ2-5; V gene: TRBV28; CDR3 protein: ASSPPVSGSTLLMRETQY
J gene: TRBJ2-3; V gene: TRBV7-2; CDR3 protein: ASSPGGGRDTQY
J gene: TRBJ1-4; V gene: TRBV6-8; CDR3 protein: ATMRSGGGSTEKLF
J gene: TRBJ1-5; V gene: TRBV7-2; CDR3 protein: ASSLRTGNQPQH
J gene: TRBJ2-2; V gene: TRBV6-6; CDR3 protein: ASSYRGGELF
J gene: TRBJ2-2; V gene: TRBV7-6; CDR3 protein: ASSADAGANTGELF
J gene: TRBJ2-3; V gene: TRBV11-2; CDR3 protein: ASSLTQVGPTDTQY
J gene: TRBJ2-1; V gene: TRBV6-1; CDR3 protein: ASGPVRHEQF
J gene: TRBJ2-7; V gene: TRBV29-1; CDR3 protein: SVELSSYEQY
J gene: TRBJ1-4; V gene: TRBV7-6; CDR3 protein: ASSLKGPNEKLF
J gene: TRBJ2-7; V gene: TRBV11-1; CDR3 protein: ASSLAGTGGVEQY
J gene: TRBJ2-7; V gene: TRBV7-9; CDR3 protein: ASSLGGGGPREQY
J gene: TRBJ1-1; V gene: TRBV29-1; CDR3 protein: SVEKMNTEAF
J gene: TRBJ1-2; V gene: TRBV24-1; CDR3 protein: ATSDPPGQSYGYT
J gene: TRBJ2-3; V gene: TRBV5-6; CDR3 protein: ASSLYQGGLADTQY
J gene: TRBJ2-5; V gene: TRBV7-6; CDR3 protein: ASSSSGLAGGETQY
J gene: TRBJ2-1; V gene: TRBV29-1; CDR3 protein: SVLGARINEQF
J gene: TRBJ2-6; V gene: TRBV25-1; CDR3 protein: ASSRQGSGANVLT
J gene: TRBJ2-3; V gene: TRBV7-8; CDR3 protein: ASSPVVSGYTDTQY
J gene: TRBJ2-1; V gene: TRBV7-2; CDR3 protein: ASSLALGLEQF
J gene: TRBJ2-7; V gene: TRBV28; CDR3 protein: ASRTSGSYEQY
J gene: TRBJ1-5; V gene: TRBV2; CDR3 protein: ASKKDRNNQPQH
J gene: TRBJ1-5; V gene: TRBV19; CDR3 protein: SSSIRGAAQPQH
J gene: TRBJ2-1; V gene: TRBV29-1; CDR3 protein: SVDGTGRYNEQF
J gene: TRBJ1-5; V gene: TRBV5-8; CDR3 protein: ASSFYQPQH
J gene: TRBJ2-1; V gene: TRBV28; CDR3 protein: ASSFPLRDSLSYNEQF
J gene: TRBJ2-6; V gene: TRBV6-1; CDR3 protein: ASSEGATGANVLT
J gene: TRBJ2-7; V gene: TRBV28; CDR3 protein: ASSYAPRGQGSYEQY
J gene: TRBJ1-2; V gene: TRBV6-6; CDR3 protein: ASNTPRASYGYT